These T cell receptor beta chains were read from a single sample in a study of CD8 T cells in ankylosing spondylitis. TCRdb reprocessed the 5' RACE reads with MiXCR, giving one entry per CDR3 protein. Of under 200,000 distinct CDR3 sequences in the sample, approximately 10% are singletons; the top ten hold over 12%. Specimen: blood, either unsorted or a sorted T cell fraction (not recorded which). The receptors come from a female donor with ankylosing spondylitis or in good health (not recorded which). Both conserved end residues are part of each CDR3. The D gene is left open where the match is weak. Not every row has a clone size; where given, it reads once, few, many or a size class.

many | TRBJ1-3 | TRBV11-2 | NA | CASSLGVGGLISGNTIYF | TGTGCCAGCAGCTTGGGGGTAGGGGGTCTGATCTCTGGAAACACCATATATTTT
few | TRBJ2-2 | TRBV6-1 | NA | CASSELDLGTGELFF | TGTGCCAGCAGTGAGCTCGATTTGGGTACCGGGGAGCTGTTTTTT
NA | TRBJ2-1 | TRBV30 | NA | CAWSGRNNEQFF | TGTGCCTGGAGTGGGAGAAACAATGAGCAGTTCTTC
NA | TRBJ1-1 | TRBV20-1 | NA | CSAQGWQNTEAFF | TGCAGTGCCCAGGGGTGGCAGAACACTGAAGCTTTCTTT
NA | TRBJ2-7 | TRBV20-1 | NA | CSAKIGLYEQYF | TGCAGTGCCAAGATTGGTCTCTACGAGCAGTACTTC
many | TRBJ2-7 | TRBV7-9 | NA | CASSSSGTKPYEQYF | TGTGCCAGCAGCTCGTCCGGGACAAAGCCCTACGAGCAGTACTTC
few | TRBJ1-5 | TRBV19 | TRBD1 | CASTPGQGNQPQHF | TGTGCCAGTACCCCAGGACAGGGTAATCAGCCCCAGCATTTT
few | TRBJ2-7 | TRBV6-2/TRBV6-3 | TRBD1 | CASIGLRDRKTYEQYF | TGTGCCAGCATCGGCCTCCGGGACAGGAAAACCTACGAGCAGTACTTC
many | TRBJ2-3 | TRBV6-5 | NA | CASSFGPTDTQYF | TGTGCCAGCAGTTTCGGACCGACAGATACGCAGTATTTT
NA | TRBJ1-2 | TRBV20-1 | NA | CSASGGRGYTF | TGCAGTGCTAGCGGGGGGCGAGGCTACACCTTC
NA | TRBJ2-2 | TRBV20-1 | TRBD2 | CSARDYEGSGELFF | TGCAGTGCACGGGACTACGAAGGGTCCGGGGAGCTGTTTTTT
NA | TRBJ2-2 | TRBV27 | NA | CASSSHGWSESYWKNTGELFF | TGTGCCAGCAGTTCCCACGGTTGGTCCGAATCCTACTGGAAGAACACCGGGGAGCTGTTTTTT
few | TRBJ2-7 | TRBV9 | NA | CASRSNCVVSYEQYF | TGTGCCAGCAGATCAAATTGCGTTGTCTCCTACGAGCAGTACTTC
many | TRBJ2-1 | TRBV11-2 | NA | CASSSLPNNEQFF | TGTGCCAGCAGCTCATTACCCAACAATGAGCAGTTCTTC
few | TRBJ1-1 | TRBV5-1 | NA | CASSLGRGSAEAFF | TGCGCCAGCAGCTTGGGTCGGGGAAGCGCTGAAGCTTTCTTT
few | TRBJ1-1 | TRBV10-3 | NA | CAFSESKRTEAFF | TGTGCCTTCAGTGAGTCTAAACGGACTGAAGCTTTCTTT
NA | TRBJ1-2 | TRBV23-1 | TRBD1 | CASSRQGGVWTPNYGYTF | TGCGCCAGCAGTCGACAGGGTGGCGTGTGGACGCCTAACTATGGCTACACCTTC
NA | TRBJ2-1 | TRBV9 | NA | CASSVVTGYNEQFF | TGTGCCAGCAGCGTCGTGACTGGATACAATGAGCAGTTCTTC
few | TRBJ1-1 | TRBV9 | NA | CASSVGSLGEAFF | TGTGCCAGCAGCGTAGGCAGCCTGGGTGAAGCTTTCTTT
many | TRBJ2-3 | TRBV18 | NA | CASSTSYYPSTDTQYF | TGTGCCAGCTCGACGAGTTATTATCCTAGCACAGATACGCAGTATTTT
few | TRBJ2-7 | TRBV7-9 | TRBD1 | CASRDREYEQYF | TGTGCCAGCAGGGACAGGGAGTACGAGCAGTACTTC
few | TRBJ1-2 | TRBV4-2 | NA | CASSQDRGTKDYTF | TGTGCCAGCAGCCAAGATCGGGGGACGAAGGACTACACCTTC
many | TRBJ2-1 | TRBV11-2 | NA | CASSLGGGDLSYNEQFF | TGTGCCAGCAGCTTAGGGGGAGGTGACCTCTCCTACAATGAGCAGTTCTTC
NA | TRBJ2-1 | TRBV27 | NA | CASKNNEQKPYNEQFF | TGTGCCAGCAAAAATAATGAACAGAAACCGTACAATGAGCAGTTCTTC
many | TRBJ2-2 | TRBV11-2 | TRBD2 | CASSNPRTSGSQGGNTGELFF | TGTGCCAGCAGCAACCCCCGCACGAGCGGGAGCCAGGGAGGGAACACCGGGGAGCTGTTTTTT
NA | TRBJ2-1 | TRBV20-1 | TRBD2 | CSAKRGSGVHYRDEQFF | TGCAGTGCTAAGCGTGGTAGCGGGGTCCACTATAGGGATGAGCAGTTCTTC
many | TRBJ2-1 | TRBV7-3 | TRBD2 | CASSSPTSGRYNEQFF | TGTGCCAGCAGCTCCCCGACTAGCGGGAGATACAATGAGCAGTTCTTC
NA | TRBJ2-3 | TRBV7-2 | NA | CASSLSGGPVPTDTQYF | TGTGCCAGCAGCTTAAGTGGGGGCCCCGTTCCCACAGATACGCAGTATTTT
few | TRBJ1-1 | TRBV21-1 | NA | CASSEGGLNTEAFF | TGTGCCAGCAGCGAGGGGGGGCTGAACACTGAAGCTTTCTTT
NA | TRBJ2-1 | TRBV12-3/TRBV12-4 | NA | CASSPAGEQFF | TGTGCCAGCAGTCCAGCAGGTGAGCAGTTCTTC
NA | TRBJ2-3 | TRBV12-3/TRBV12-4 | TRBD2 | CASGPGLAGGLTSTDTQYF | TGTGCCAGCGGACCGGGACTAGCGGGAGGTTTGACCAGCACAGATACGCAGTATTTT
few | TRBJ2-3 | TRBV9 | NA | CASSVASTDTQYF | TGTGCCAGCAGCGTAGCGAGCACAGATACGCAGTATTTT
many | TRBJ2-7 | TRBV12-3/TRBV12-4 | TRBD2 | CASSLSGLASWQYF | TGTGCCAGCAGTCTCTCGGGACTAGCTAGTTGGCAGTACTTC
NA | TRBJ1-2 | TRBV13 | TRBD1 | CASSSRFRPQFEGAQGYTF | TGTGCCAGCAGCTCCCGCTTTCGTCCTCAGTTTGAGGGGGCTCAGGGCTACACCTTC
many | TRBJ2-6 | TRBV6-1 | NA | CASSEAPGKPGANVLTF | TGTGCCAGCAGTGAAGCTCCCGGAAAACCTGGGGCCAACGTCCTGACTTTC
large | TRBJ2-7 | TRBV28 | TRBD1 | CASSFSRTGNEQYF | TGTGCCAGCAGTTTCAGTCGGACAGGGAACGAGCAGTACTTC
few | TRBJ2-7 | TRBV10-2 | NA | CASAWDGTYEQYF | TGCGCCAGCGCTTGGGACGGCACCTACGAGCAGTACTTC
few | TRBJ2-6 | TRBV4-3 | NA | CASSQEGTGYIGANVLTF | TGCGCCAGCAGCCAAGAGGGAACAGGGTATATTGGGGCCAACGTCCTGACTTTC
NA | TRBJ2-7 | TRBV14 | NA | CASSQEASYEQYF | TGTGCCAGCAGCCAAGAGGCCAGTTACGAGCAGTACTTC
NA | TRBJ2-3 | TRBV7-2 | NA | CASSPLVADTQYF | TGTGCCAGCAGCCCATTAGTCGCAGATACGCAGTATTTT
NA | TRBJ2-7 | TRBV15 | NA | CATSLTQGYEQYF | TGTGCCACCAGCCTCACCCAGGGCTACGAGCAGTACTTC
NA | TRBJ2-3 | TRBV28 | NA | CASSSPGPGPDTQYF | TGTGCCAGCAGTTCCCCAGGTCCTGGGCCAGATACGCAGTATTTT
NA | TRBJ1-2 | TRBV9 | TRBD1 | CASSVEVKGTAMDGYTF | TGTGCCAGCAGCGTAGAGGTAAAGGGGACAGCCATGGATGGCTACACCTTC
few | TRBJ2-4 | TRBV27 | NA | CASSLRGAEAKNIQYF | TGTGCCAGCAGTTTGAGGGGGGCGGAGGCCAAAAACATTCAGTACTTC
few | TRBJ1-1 | TRBV5-6 | NA | CASSPGGALYTEAFF | TGTGCCAGCAGCCCTGGTGGGGCTCTATATACTGAAGCTTTCTTT
NA | TRBJ2-3 | TRBV7-8 | NA | CASSYVTSSGDTQYF | TGTGCCAGCAGCTACGTCACTAGCTCGGGAGATACGCAGTATTTT
few | TRBJ2-1 | TRBV4-1 | TRBD2 | CASSLEGLAGNNEQFF | TGCGCCAGCAGCCTGGAGGGACTAGCGGGAAACAATGAGCAGTTCTTC
many | TRBJ1-1 | TRBV29-1 | NA | CSVYMNTEAFF | TGCAGCGTTTACATGAACACTGAAGCTTTCTTT
few | TRBJ2-3 | TRBV7-2 | TRBD2 | CASSLAVGLAEKGGPDTQYF | TGTGCCAGCAGCTTAGCGGTGGGACTAGCGGAGAAGGGGGGCCCAGATACGCAGTATTTT
few | TRBJ1-1 | TRBV30 | NA | CAWSVGGVEAFF | TGTGCCTGGAGTGTAGGAGGGGTAGAAGCTTTCTTT
NA | TRBJ2-1 | TRBV6-2/TRBV6-3 | NA | CDSSSGTPSYNEQFF | TGTGACAGCAGTTCCGGGACCCCTTCCTACAATGAGCAGTTCTTC
NA | TRBJ2-1 | TRBV7-7 | NA | CASSLDPGVDEQFF | TGTGCTAGCAGCCTCGACCCGGGGGTCGATGAGCAGTTCTTC